Listed below are T cell receptor beta chains from one sample, sequenced in a study of shared clonotypes between healthy human individuals. The repertoire was sequenced with immunoSEQ multiplex PCR; TCRdb's copy has only in-frame clones and lacks some. The table lists millions of clones, about 95% of them singletons. Sequenced material: naive CD8+ T cells sorted from blood. All receptors derive from a man aged 18 to 30 in good health. Each CDR3 is given with its conserved first and last residue. The D gene is left open where the match is weak. Clone size, where shown, is once, few, many, or a class for clones that have expanded.

clone_size: .; d_call: .; v_call: TRBV5-6; j_call: TRBJ2-5; cdr3_aa: CASSLGGAPETQYF; cdr3_nt: TGTGCCAGCAGCTTGGGGGGCGCCCCAGAGACCCAGTACTTC
clone_size: .; d_call: TRBD2; v_call: TRBV10-2; j_call: TRBJ2-3; cdr3_aa: CASSEEASGYTDTQYF; cdr3_nt: TGCGCCAGCAGTGAGGAGGCTAGCGGGTACACAGATACGCAGTATTTT
clone_size: .; d_call: TRBD2; v_call: TRBV7-9; j_call: TRBJ2-1; cdr3_aa: CASSLPAGGPVNEQFF; cdr3_nt: TGTGCCAGCAGCCTACCAGCGGGAGGGCCGGTCAATGAGCAGTTCTTC
clone_size: .; d_call: TRBD1; v_call: TRBV6-6; j_call: TRBJ1-6; cdr3_aa: CASSYGHTGEGSPLHF; cdr3_nt: TGTGCCAGCAGTTACGGACATACAGGGGAGGGTTCACCCCTCCACTTT
clone_size: .; d_call: .; v_call: TRBV4-3; j_call: TRBJ2-7; cdr3_aa: CASSRLGASNEQYF; cdr3_nt: TGCGCCAGCAGCCGTCTGGGGGCCTCTAACGAGCAGTACTTC
clone_size: .; d_call: TRBD1; v_call: TRBV6-5; j_call: TRBJ2-7; cdr3_aa: CASSYATGGSHEQYF; cdr3_nt: TGTGCCAGCAGTTACGCGACAGGGGGCTCCCACGAGCAGTACTTC
clone_size: .; d_call: TRBD1; v_call: TRBV7-9; j_call: TRBJ2-7; cdr3_aa: CASSPKDRGRIYEQYF; cdr3_nt: TGTGCCAGCAGCCCCAAGGACAGGGGACGAATCTACGAGCAGTACTTC
clone_size: .; d_call: .; v_call: TRBV12-5; j_call: TRBJ2-7; cdr3_aa: CASGLRQDNSYEQYF; cdr3_nt: TGTGCTAGTGGTTTAAGACAGGATAACTCCTACGAGCAGTACTTC
clone_size: .; d_call: .; v_call: TRBV6-5; j_call: TRBJ2-1; cdr3_aa: CASSYRWEAVFDEQFF; cdr3_nt: TGTGCCAGCAGTTACCGGTGGGAGGCCGTGTTCGATGAGCAGTTCTTC
clone_size: .; d_call: TRBD2; v_call: TRBV29-1; j_call: TRBJ2-1; cdr3_aa: CSVVTSGNNEQFF; cdr3_nt: TGCAGCGTTGTGACTAGCGGGAACAATGAGCAGTTCTTC
clone_size: once; d_call: .; v_call: TRBV11-2; j_call: TRBJ2-1; cdr3_aa: CASSLTGNEQFF; cdr3_nt: TGTGCCAGCAGCCTTACAGGAAATGAGCAGTTCTTC
clone_size: .; d_call: .; v_call: TRBV11-1; j_call: TRBJ1-4; cdr3_aa: CASSLKTVYSLTNEKLFF; cdr3_nt: TGTGCCAGCAGCTTAAAGACAGTTTACTCCCTAACTAATGAAAAACTGTTTTTT
clone_size: .; d_call: .; v_call: TRBV7-3; j_call: TRBJ2-3; cdr3_aa: CASSLTGGGDTQYF; cdr3_nt: TGTGCCAGCAGCCTAACCGGGGGCGGAGATACGCAGTATTTT
clone_size: .; d_call: .; v_call: TRBV7-2; j_call: TRBJ1-3; cdr3_aa: CASSLVGLSGNTIYF; cdr3_nt: TGTGCCAGCAGCTTAGTAGGACTATCAGGAAACACCATATATTTT
clone_size: .; d_call: .; v_call: TRBV5-6; j_call: TRBJ1-4; cdr3_aa: CASSFQGTEKLFF; cdr3_nt: TGTGCCAGCAGCTTCCAGGGAACAGAAAAACTGTTTTTT
clone_size: .; d_call: .; v_call: TRBV2; j_call: TRBJ2-7; cdr3_aa: CASSDLGYEQYF; cdr3_nt: TGTGCCAGCAGCGATCTAGGCTACGAGCAGTACTTC
clone_size: .; d_call: .; v_call: TRBV7-9; j_call: TRBJ2-3; cdr3_aa: CASSFFVPGDTQYF; cdr3_nt: TGTGCCAGCAGCTTTTTTGTGCCGGGAGATACGCAGTATTTT
clone_size: .; d_call: .; v_call: TRBV11-2; j_call: TRBJ2-7; cdr3_aa: CASTAGTYEQYF; cdr3_nt: TGTGCCAGCACAGCAGGGACCTACGAGCAGTACTTC
clone_size: .; d_call: TRBD2; v_call: TRBV13; j_call: TRBJ2-3; cdr3_aa: CASSSGLNLTQYF; cdr3_nt: TGTGCCAGCAGCTCGGGACTAAACCTTACGCAGTATTTT
clone_size: .; d_call: .; v_call: TRBV28; j_call: TRBJ2-1; cdr3_aa: CASSFEQINEQFF; cdr3_nt: TGTGCCAGCAGTTTTGAACAAATCAATGAGCAGTTCTTC
clone_size: .; d_call: TRBD1; v_call: TRBV7-9; j_call: TRBJ1-2; cdr3_aa: CASSLGQGADYGYTF; cdr3_nt: TGTGCCAGCAGCTTGGGACAGGGGGCGGACTATGGCTACACCTTC
clone_size: .; d_call: .; v_call: TRBV30; j_call: TRBJ2-1; cdr3_aa: CAWSPGDTSYNEQFF; cdr3_nt: TGTGCCTGGAGTCCGGGGGACACCTCCTACAATGAGCAGTTCTTC
clone_size: .; d_call: .; v_call: TRBV7-9; j_call: TRBJ2-5; cdr3_aa: CASSLEDRKETQYF; cdr3_nt: TGTGCCAGCAGCTTAGAGGACAGAAAAGAGACCCAGTACTTC
clone_size: .; d_call: .; v_call: TRBV7-9; j_call: TRBJ2-3; cdr3_aa: CASSTEAGFTDTQYF; cdr3_nt: TGTGCCAGCAGCACCGAGGCGGGGTTCACAGATACGCAGTATTTT
clone_size: few; d_call: TRBD2; v_call: TRBV6-6; j_call: TRBJ2-7; cdr3_aa: CASSYYGGYEQYF; cdr3_nt: TGTGCCAGCAGTTACTACGGGGGGTACGAGCAGTACTTC
clone_size: .; d_call: .; v_call: TRBV7-9; j_call: TRBJ2-5; cdr3_aa: CASSAGSGTQYF; cdr3_nt: TGTGCCAGCAGCGCCGGGAGCGGGACCCAGTACTTC
clone_size: few; d_call: .; v_call: TRBV4-1; j_call: TRBJ1-6; cdr3_aa: CASSQDSTDNSPLHF; cdr3_nt: TGCGCCAGCAGCCAAGATTCGACAGATAATTCACCCCTCCACTTT
clone_size: .; d_call: .; v_call: TRBV9; j_call: TRBJ2-3; cdr3_aa: CASSVESETRDTQYF; cdr3_nt: TGTGCCAGCAGCGTAGAGAGCGAAACGAGAGATACGCAGTATTTT
clone_size: .; d_call: .; v_call: TRBV10-3; j_call: TRBJ2-3; cdr3_aa: CAISESMGQLPSTDTQYF; cdr3_nt: TGTGCCATCAGTGAGTCGATGGGACAACTACCTAGCACAGATACGCAGTATTTT
clone_size: .; d_call: TRBD2; v_call: TRBV10-3; j_call: TRBJ2-5; cdr3_aa: CAISSAGGLETQYF; cdr3_nt: TGTGCCATCAGTTCGGCGGGAGGGCTGGAGACCCAGTACTTC
clone_size: .; d_call: TRBD1; v_call: TRBV5-1; j_call: TRBJ2-7; cdr3_aa: CASSLDGTGAYEQYF; cdr3_nt: TGCGCCAGCAGCTTGGACGGGACAGGAGCCTACGAGCAGTACTTC
clone_size: .; d_call: .; v_call: TRBV5-4; j_call: TRBJ2-7; cdr3_aa: CAGSDSAYEQYF; cdr3_nt: TGTGCCGGGTCCGACAGTGCTTACGAGCAGTACTTC
clone_size: .; d_call: .; v_call: TRBV15; j_call: TRBJ2-2; cdr3_aa: CATSRLTLNTGELFF; cdr3_nt: TGTGCCACCAGCAGATTGACCCTTAACACCGGGGAGCTGTTTTTT
clone_size: .; d_call: .; v_call: TRBV2; j_call: TRBJ2-7; cdr3_aa: CASSDQDSYYEQYF; cdr3_nt: TGTGCCAGCAGTGATCAAGACAGTTACTACGAGCAGTACTTC
clone_size: .; d_call: .; v_call: TRBV27; j_call: TRBJ2-2; cdr3_aa: CASSPGTSPGELFF; cdr3_nt: TGTGCCAGCAGTCCGGGGACGTCCCCCGGGGAGCTGTTTTTT
clone_size: .; d_call: .; v_call: TRBV7-9; j_call: TRBJ2-7; cdr3_aa: CASSGDPFPYEQYF; cdr3_nt: TGTGCCAGCAGCGGGGACCCCTTCCCCTACGAGCAGTACTTC
clone_size: .; d_call: .; v_call: TRBV11-3; j_call: TRBJ2-1; cdr3_aa: CASSLGPNYNEQFF; cdr3_nt: TGTGCCAGCAGCTTAGGTCCCAACTACAATGAGCAGTTCTTC
clone_size: .; d_call: TRBD2; v_call: TRBV5-1; j_call: TRBJ2-7; cdr3_aa: CASSLGGLDNHEQYF; cdr3_nt: TGCGCCAGCAGCTTGGGGGGACTAGACAATCACGAGCAGTACTTC
clone_size: .; d_call: TRBD1; v_call: TRBV5-4; j_call: TRBJ1-1; cdr3_aa: CASSPFDRGSEAFF; cdr3_nt: TGTGCCAGCAGCCCCTTCGACAGGGGATCTGAAGCTTTCTTT
clone_size: .; d_call: .; v_call: TRBV5-4; j_call: TRBJ2-5; cdr3_aa: CASSLARGPQETQYF; cdr3_nt: TGTGCCAGCAGCTTGGCGAGGGGTCCCCAAGAGACCCAGTACTTC
clone_size: .; d_call: TRBD2; v_call: TRBV4-1; j_call: TRBJ2-1; cdr3_aa: CASSHQGTSGGNEQFF; cdr3_nt: TGCGCCAGCAGCCACCAAGGGACTAGCGGGGGCAATGAGCAGTTCTTC
clone_size: .; d_call: .; v_call: TRBV5-6; j_call: TRBJ2-7; cdr3_aa: CASSDTEVFYEQYF; cdr3_nt: TGTGCCAGCAGCGATACAGAGGTCTTTTACGAGCAGTACTTC
clone_size: once; d_call: .; v_call: TRBV9; j_call: TRBJ2-7; cdr3_aa: CASSMDSSYEQYF; cdr3_nt: TGTGCCAGCAGCATGGACTCTTCCTACGAGCAGTACTTC
clone_size: .; d_call: TRBD2; v_call: TRBV6-5; j_call: TRBJ2-1; cdr3_aa: CASSPGLDNEQFF; cdr3_nt: TGTGCCAGCAGTCCAGGACTAGACAATGAGCAGTTCTTC
clone_size: .; d_call: .; v_call: TRBV15; j_call: TRBJ1-2; cdr3_aa: CATTKGTDLHGDYGYTF; cdr3_nt: TGTGCCACCACGAAGGGTACCGATCTACATGGGGACTATGGCTACACCTTC
clone_size: .; d_call: TRBD1; v_call: TRBV15; j_call: TRBJ1-2; cdr3_aa: CATSRETGGVYGYTF; cdr3_nt: TGTGCCACCAGCAGAGAAACAGGGGGCGTCTATGGCTACACCTTC
clone_size: .; d_call: .; v_call: TRBV4-1; j_call: TRBJ2-1; cdr3_aa: CASSRDVGEQFF; cdr3_nt: TGCGCCAGCAGCCGGGACGTGGGTGAGCAGTTCTTC
clone_size: .; d_call: .; v_call: TRBV7-9; j_call: TRBJ1-6; cdr3_aa: CASSHEPWNSPLHF; cdr3_nt: TGTGCCAGCAGTCACGAGCCGTGGAATTCACCCCTCCACTTT
clone_size: .; d_call: .; v_call: TRBV28; j_call: TRBJ2-5; cdr3_aa: CASTSRWGQETQYF; cdr3_nt: TGTGCCAGCACCTCCCGCTGGGGACAAGAGACCCAGTACTTC
clone_size: .; d_call: TRBD1; v_call: TRBV29-1; j_call: TRBJ1-1; cdr3_aa: CSVEGQGALTEAFF; cdr3_nt: TGCAGCGTTGAAGGACAGGGGGCCCTCACTGAAGCTTTCTTT
clone_size: .; d_call: .; v_call: TRBV4-3; j_call: TRBJ2-2; cdr3_aa: CASSQEIEGLANTGELFF; cdr3_nt: TGCGCCAGCAGCCAAGAAATTGAGGGACTCGCGAACACCGGGGAGCTGTTTTTT
clone_size: .; d_call: TRBD1; v_call: TRBV5-4; j_call: TRBJ2-7; cdr3_aa: CASSHRGAPYEQYF; cdr3_nt: TGTGCCAGCAGCCACAGGGGAGCCCCCTACGAGCAGTACTTC
clone_size: .; d_call: .; v_call: TRBV2; j_call: TRBJ2-2; cdr3_aa: CASSWGAGELFF; cdr3_nt: TGTGCCAGCAGCTGGGGCGCCGGGGAGCTGTTTTTT
clone_size: .; d_call: .; v_call: TRBV19; j_call: TRBJ1-1; cdr3_aa: CATLEGTEAFF; cdr3_nt: TGTGCCACCCTCGAGGGCACTGAAGCTTTCTTT